Listed below are T cell receptor beta chains from one sample, sequenced in a study of response to subunit inactivated influenza vaccine. TCRdb redid the calling of the RT-PCR reads with MiXCR, one entry per CDR3 protein. The table has approximately 530,000 distinct CDR3 sequences, over 10% seen once; the top ten hold around 12%. Sequencing used PBMCs from blood, obtained 40 to 50 days after vaccination. These receptors all stem from a man aged 45 to 65 who received an inactivated influenza vaccine. Each CDR3 is given with its conserved first and last residue. D genes are given only for firm matches. Clone size appears in some rows only: once, few, many, or a class for an expanded clone.

j_call: TRBJ2-7
d_call: .
clone_size: .
v_call: TRBV28
cdr3_aa: CASSDSTYEQYF
cdr3_nt: TGTGCCAGCAGTGACAGTACCTACGAGCAGTACTTC

j_call: TRBJ2-3
d_call: TRBD2
clone_size: .
v_call: TRBV6-2/TRBV6-3
cdr3_aa: CASSYRGPTSGGAADTQYF
cdr3_nt: TGTGCCAGCAGTTACCGGGGACCCACTAGCGGGGGGGCAGCAGATACGCAGTATTTT

j_call: TRBJ2-1
d_call: .
clone_size: many
v_call: TRBV7-9
cdr3_aa: CASSPHGSSANEQFF
cdr3_nt: TGTGCCAGCAGCCCCCACGGGAGTAGCGCCAATGAGCAGTTCTTC

j_call: TRBJ2-3
d_call: .
clone_size: .
v_call: TRBV6-1
cdr3_aa: CASSEGLWGDTQYF
cdr3_nt: TGTGCCAGCAGTGAAGGACTATGGGGCGATACGCAGTATTTT

j_call: TRBJ1-1
d_call: .
clone_size: few
v_call: TRBV14
cdr3_aa: CASSQVPLGTEAFF
cdr3_nt: TGTGCCAGCAGCCAAGTCCCCCTCGGCACTGAAGCTTTCTTT

j_call: TRBJ2-2
d_call: .
clone_size: .
v_call: TRBV18
cdr3_aa: CASSARQANTGELFF
cdr3_nt: TGTGCCAGCTCTGCCAGACAGGCGAACACCGGGGAGCTGTTTTTT

j_call: TRBJ2-7
d_call: .
clone_size: .
v_call: TRBV28
cdr3_aa: CASRIQGNQQYF
cdr3_nt: TGTGCCAGCAGGATTCAGGGGAACCAGCAGTACTTC

j_call: TRBJ2-1
d_call: TRBD1
clone_size: few
v_call: TRBV11-3
cdr3_aa: CASSLYRGLEQFF
cdr3_nt: TGTGCCAGCAGCTTATACAGGGGGCTTGAGCAGTTCTTC

j_call: TRBJ1-1
d_call: TRBD1
clone_size: .
v_call: TRBV7-9
cdr3_aa: CASSKDRGLMNTEAFF
cdr3_nt: TGTGCCAGCAGCAAGGACAGGGGATTGATGAACACTGAAGCTTTCTTT

j_call: TRBJ2-3
d_call: .
clone_size: few
v_call: TRBV29-1
cdr3_aa: CSTDRFTDTQYF
cdr3_nt: TGCAGCACCGACAGATTCACAGATACGCAGTATTTT

j_call: TRBJ2-1
d_call: TRBD1
clone_size: .
v_call: TRBV11-2
cdr3_aa: CASSPFVRDRGTNEQFF
cdr3_nt: TGTGCCAGCAGCCCGTTCGTTCGGGACAGGGGAACCAATGAGCAGTTCTTC

j_call: TRBJ1-1
d_call: TRBD1
clone_size: few
v_call: TRBV11-2
cdr3_aa: CASGSTGRGNTEAFF
cdr3_nt: TGTGCCAGCGGCTCGACAGGGCGGGGGAACACTGAAGCTTTCTTT

j_call: TRBJ2-5
d_call: .
clone_size: few
v_call: TRBV29-1
cdr3_aa: CSVEFYPETQYF
cdr3_nt: TGCAGCGTTGAATTCTACCCAGAGACCCAGTACTTC

j_call: TRBJ2-4
d_call: .
clone_size: .
v_call: TRBV11-1
cdr3_aa: CASSPEGGLRATNIQYF
cdr3_nt: TGTGCCAGCAGCCCCGAGGGCGGCTTAAGGGCCACAAACATTCAGTACTTC

j_call: TRBJ2-5
d_call: TRBD2
clone_size: few
v_call: TRBV20-1
cdr3_aa: CSAGGLAGGPAETQYF
cdr3_nt: TGCAGTGCTGGGGGACTAGCGGGAGGGCCTGCAGAGACCCAGTACTTC

j_call: TRBJ2-1
d_call: .
clone_size: many
v_call: TRBV12-3/TRBV12-4
cdr3_aa: CASSFHSSYNEQFF
cdr3_nt: TGTGCCAGCAGTTTCCACAGCTCCTACAATGAGCAGTTCTTC

j_call: TRBJ1-1
d_call: TRBD1
clone_size: .
v_call: TRBV2
cdr3_aa: CAIQGESMNTEAFF
cdr3_nt: TGTGCCATACAGGGGGAGAGCATGAACACTGAAGCTTTCTTT

j_call: TRBJ2-3
d_call: TRBD2
clone_size: .
v_call: TRBV7-6
cdr3_aa: CASSPRLAGGPTDTQYF
cdr3_nt: TGTGCCAGCAGCCCTAGACTAGCGGGAGGGCCAACAGATACGCAGTATTTT

j_call: TRBJ1-5
d_call: .
clone_size: .
v_call: TRBV24-1
cdr3_aa: CATSEAGSYQPQHF
cdr3_nt: TGTGCCACCAGTGAGGCGGGATCCTATCAGCCCCAGCATTTT

j_call: TRBJ2-7
d_call: .
clone_size: few
v_call: TRBV28
cdr3_aa: CAGGASYEQYF
cdr3_nt: TGTGCCGGGGGCGCGAGCTACGAGCAGTACTTC

j_call: TRBJ1-6
d_call: .
clone_size: many
v_call: TRBV6-6
cdr3_aa: CASSLDFGSPLHF
cdr3_nt: TGTGCCAGCAGCCTGGATTTTGGGTCACCCCTCCACTTT

j_call: TRBJ2-1
d_call: TRBD2
clone_size: .
v_call: TRBV20-1
cdr3_aa: CSALSGSGYNEQFF
cdr3_nt: TGCAGTGCTCTGAGCGGGAGTGGCTACAATGAGCAGTTCTTC

j_call: TRBJ1-2
d_call: .
clone_size: many
v_call: TRBV5-1
cdr3_aa: CASSLEGRNYGYTF
cdr3_nt: TGCGCCAGCAGCTTGGAGGGAAGGAACTATGGCTACACCTTC

j_call: TRBJ2-3
d_call: .
clone_size: .
v_call: TRBV6-5
cdr3_aa: CASRLGQNTDTQYF
cdr3_nt: TGTGCCAGCCGTTTAGGACAGAACACAGATACGCAGTATTTT

j_call: TRBJ2-5
d_call: .
clone_size: few
v_call: TRBV6-1
cdr3_aa: CASRLNTGPSWETQYF
cdr3_nt: TGTGCCAGCAGGCTAAATACAGGGCCCTCGTGGGAGACCCAGTACTTC

j_call: TRBJ2-7
d_call: TRBD1
clone_size: few
v_call: TRBV6-1
cdr3_aa: CASSLNPGTGNEQYF
cdr3_nt: TGTGCCAGCAGCCTGAATCCCGGGACAGGGAACGAGCAGTACTTC

j_call: TRBJ2-4
d_call: TRBD2
clone_size: .
v_call: TRBV4-3
cdr3_aa: CASSQWSSGSDPKNIQYF
cdr3_nt: TGCGCCAGCAGCCAATGGTCTAGCGGGAGTGATCCCAAAAACATTCAGTACTTC

j_call: TRBJ2-1
d_call: TRBD2
clone_size: many
v_call: TRBV10-3
cdr3_aa: CAATSGGVLNEQFF
cdr3_nt: TGTGCCGCGACTAGCGGGGGGGTGTTAAATGAGCAGTTCTTC

j_call: TRBJ2-5
d_call: .
clone_size: few
v_call: TRBV5-1
cdr3_aa: CASSSTGPRQQETQYF
cdr3_nt: TGCGCCAGCAGCTCCACGGGACCGCGACAACAAGAGACCCAGTACTTC

j_call: TRBJ1-1
d_call: .
clone_size: few
v_call: TRBV29-1
cdr3_aa: CSVAPLLARGSEAFF
cdr3_nt: TGCAGCGTTGCCCCGCTTCTGGCGAGGGGGAGTGAAGCTTTCTTT